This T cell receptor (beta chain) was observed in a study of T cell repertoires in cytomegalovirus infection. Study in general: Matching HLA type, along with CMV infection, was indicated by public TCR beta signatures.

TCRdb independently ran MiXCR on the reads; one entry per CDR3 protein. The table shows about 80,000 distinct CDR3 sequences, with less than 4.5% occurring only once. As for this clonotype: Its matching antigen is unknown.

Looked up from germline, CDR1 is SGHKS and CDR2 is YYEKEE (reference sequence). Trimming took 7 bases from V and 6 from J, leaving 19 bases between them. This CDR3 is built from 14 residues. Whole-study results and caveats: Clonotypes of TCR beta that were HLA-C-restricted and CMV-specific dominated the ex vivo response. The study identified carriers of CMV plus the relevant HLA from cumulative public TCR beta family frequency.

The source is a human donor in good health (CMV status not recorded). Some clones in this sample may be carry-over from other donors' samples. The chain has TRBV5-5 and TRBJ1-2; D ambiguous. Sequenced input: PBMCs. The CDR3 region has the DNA TGTGCCAGCGTCCCTCAAACGTCTATAAATGGCTACACCTTC. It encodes CASVPQTSINGYTF.